Below, 21 T cell receptor beta chains from the same sample are listed, as sequenced in a study of CD8 T cells in Susac syndrome. Random hexamers primed reverse transcription of about 0.45 to 1 ug RNA. Each CDR3 protein is one row after TCRdb ran MiXCR on the immunoSEQ multiplex PCR reads. The sample holds 250,000 or so distinct CDR3 sequences, over 85% seen once. The sequenced material came from CD4+ T cells from PBMCs. The receptors were gathered from a human donor with multiple sclerosis.

V and J are TRBV18 and TRBJ1-1; no reliable D call. CDR3 length: 13 residues. The germline CDR1 and CDR2 sequences are KGHSH and LQKENI. Trimming removed 2 bases from V and 4 bases from J, with 8 bases in between. The CDR3 sequence: CASSPLGVTEAFF. DNA of the CDR3: TGTGCCAGCTCACCATTGGGTGTCACTGAAGCTTTCTTT.

The CDR3 sequence: CASSQDPGTGGGNTQYF. The CDR3 DNA follows: TGTGCCAGCAGCCAAGATCCCGGGACAGGGGGCGGGAATACGCAGTATTTT. The genes are TRBV4-2 and TRBJ2-3; 12 bases are a match to TRBD1. The CDR3 loop spans 17 amino acids. Germline CDR1 is LGHNA and CDR2 is YNFKEQ. V was clipped by 0 bases and J by 7 bases; unmatched bases: 8.

The gene calls are TRBV7-8 and TRBJ2-5; 9 bases match TRBD2. V shed 5 bases, J shed 2 bases, and the junction held 3 bases outside the gene matches. This CDR3 comprises 14 residues. Per germline, CDR1 SGHVS and CDR2 FQNEAQ. CDR3 amino acids: CASSLREGQETQYF. Written as DNA, the CDR3 is TGTGCCAGCAGCCTGCGGGAGGGTCAAGAGACCCAGTACTTC.

The chain combines TRBV7-9 with TRBJ2-2, with D perhaps TRBD2 (5 bases). Germline V gene lookup returns CDR1 SEHNR and CDR2 FQNEAQ (reference sequence). Trimming shortened V by 4 bases and J by 4 bases, and 10 bases separated the two germline ends. CDR3 size: 14 residues. CDR3 coding DNA: TGTGCCAGCAGCTCCTGGGCGGGCACCGGGGAGCTGTTTTTT. It codes for CASSSWAGTGELFF.

This clonotype turned up a few times. This chain uses TRBV5-6 with TRBJ2-7, with 9 bases lining up with TRBD2. The CDR3 runs to 16 residues. Germline trimming cut 4 bases from V and 1 base from J; bases unmatched to any gene: 9. Germline CDR1 SGHDT, CDR2 YYEEEE. Here the CDR3 reads CASSKRTSVLSYEQYV. CDR3 DNA: TGTGCCAGCAGCAAAAGGACTAGCGTCTTATCCTACGAGCAGTACGTC.

This chain links TRBV2 with TRBJ2-7; D is unresolved. The germline V gene encodes CDR1 SNHLY and CDR2 FYNNEI. This CDR3 is 13 amino acids long. Trimming cost V 3 bases and J 5 bases, with 11 bases left between them. The CDR3 protein is CASSERSYHEQYV. The CDR3 bases are TGTGCCAGCAGTGAGCGCAGTTACCACGAGCAGTACGTC.

This clonotype was counted once. This chain connects TRBV6-6 to TRBJ2-7, with 10 bases lining up with TRBD2. This CDR3 contains 13 residues. Trimming took 11 bases from V and 1 from J; bases not matched to a gene: 5. CDR1 and CDR2 from the germline V gene are MNHNY and SVGAGI (reference sequence). The CDR3: CACRTSGSYEQYV. The CDR3 nucleotides read TGTGCCTGTCGGACTAGCGGATCCTACGAGCAGTACGTC.

The genes are TRBV20-1 and TRBJ2-3, with 12 bases fitting TRBD2. The CDR3 is 16 amino acids. Germline V gene sequence: CDR1 DFQATT, CDR2 SNEGSKA (reference sequence). V was clipped by 3 bases and J by 5 bases; unmatched bases: 9. The CDR3: CSASLAGGLWLDTQYF. The CDR3, as DNA: TGCAGTGCTAGTCTAGCGGGGGGGCTTTGGTTAGATACGCAGTATTTT.

The gene calls are TRBV7-3 and TRBJ1-1, with D possibly TRBD1 on 6 matching bases. CDR3 length: 15 residues. Per germline, CDR1 SGHTA and CDR2 FQGTGA. Trimming took off 3 bases at V and 4 bases at J, with 15 bases between the two ends. The CDR3 coding sequence is TGTGCCAGCAGCTTCAGGGGCGGGGAAGGCACTGAAGCTTTCTTT. This gives the protein CASSFRGGEGTEAFF.

The genes are TRBV29-1 and TRBJ2-5, with D possibly TRBD2 on 6 matching bases. Germline V gene sequence: CDR1 SQVTM, CDR2 ANQGSEA. Trimming removed 8 bases at V and 4 bases at J, with 17 bases between. This CDR3 is 13 amino acids long. CDR3: CSTMGGAGETQYF. As DNA, the CDR3 is TGCAGCACCATGGGCGGGGCCGGAGAGACCCAGTACTTC. Supplemented by reference TRBV29-1 and TRBJ2-5, the full variable domain reads SAVISQKPSRDICQRGTSLTIQCQVDSQVTMMFWYRQQPGQSLTLIATANQGSEATYESGFVIDKFPISRPNLTFSTLTVSNMSPEDSSIYLCSTMGGAGETQYFGPGTRLLVL.

The chain combines TRBV10-1 with TRBJ1-2; D not certain. Trimming pared 0 bases from V and 8 bases from J, leaving 10 bases between. Germline V gene data show CDR1 as WNHNN and CDR2 as SYGVQD (reference sequence). The CDR3 is made up of 13 amino acids. The CDR3, as DNA: TGCGCCAGCAGTGAGTCTCCTAGAGGGGGCTACACCTTC. It is translated as CASSESPRGGYTF.

The chain uses TRBV30 and TRBJ2-2; 7 bases agree with TRBD1. Germline CDR1 GTSNPN, CDR2 SVGIG (reference sequence). This CDR3 comprises 14 residues. V was clipped by 5 bases and J by 6 bases; unmatched bases: 9. CDR3 sequence (DNA): TGTGCCTGGGGAACCGGGACAGTGTCCGGGGAGCTGTTTTTT. It specifies CAWGTGTVSGELFF. Drawing the rest from reference TRBV30 and TRBJ2-2, the complete variable domain is SQTIHQWPATLVQPVGSPLSLECTVEGTSNPNLYWYRQAAGRGLQLLFYSVGIGQISSEVPQNLSASRPQDRQFILSSKKLLLSDSGFYLCAWGTGTVSGELFFGEGSRLTVL.

This rearrangement joins TRBV20-1 to TRBJ2-1; TRBD2 matches 11 bases. The V gene end was trimmed by 3 bases and the J gene end by 10 bases; junction bases not matched to a gene: 8. The CDR3 contains 14 residues. Germline loops: CDR1 DFQATT, CDR2 SNEGSKA (reference sequence). CDR3 nucleotide sequence: TGCAGTGCTAGCCGACTAGCGGGGAGACGGGAGCAGTTCTTC. Its translation: CSASRLAGRREQFF.

This chain links TRBV6-1 with TRBJ2-5; 9 bases agree with TRBD1. The V and J ends lost 5 bases and 5 bases, in that order; junction bases with no gene match: 9. The CDR3 is 15 residues long. The germline V gene encodes CDR1 MNHNS and CDR2 SASEGT. The CDR3 here is CASSPLRTGAETQYF. In DNA form, the CDR3 reads TGTGCCAGCAGTCCGCTCCGGACAGGGGCGGAGACCCAGTACTTC.

The gene calls are TRBV28 and TRBJ2-6, with D uncertain. Trimming removed 6 bases from V and 2 bases from J, with 5 bases in between. There are 13 residues in the CDR3. The germline V gene encodes CDR1 MDHEN and CDR2 SYDVKM. The CDR3 spells CASRGAGANVLTF. The CDR3 DNA reads TGTGCCAGCAGGGGTGCTGGGGCCAACGTCCTGACTTTC.

V gene TRBV29-1 combines with J gene TRBJ1-4, with TRBD1 identical over 10 bases. The CDR3 has 14 residues. With 6 bases clipped from V and 6 bases from J, the junction kept 7 bases outside the gene matches. In germline, CDR1 is SQVTM, CDR2 ANQGSEA. In nucleotides, the CDR3 is TGCAGCGTCCAACCGGGACAGGGGTATGAAAAACTGTTTTTT. It translates to CSVQPGQGYEKLFF. Complete variable domain (other parts from reference TRBV29-1 and TRBJ1-4): SAVISQKPSRDICQRGTSLTIQCQVDSQVTMMFWYRQQPGQSLTLIATANQGSEATYESGFVIDKFPISRPNLTFSTLTVSNMSPEDSSIYLCSVQPGQGYEKLFFGSGTQLSVL.

The CDR3: CASTTGIEAFF. The CDR3 coding sequence is TGTGCCAGCACGACAGGGATTGAAGCTTTCTTT. The chain recombines TRBV28 with TRBJ1-1; 7 nucleotides match TRBD1. The CDR3 runs 11 residues. V lost 7 bases, J lost 7 bases, and 3 bases stayed unmatched. The germline CDR1 and CDR2 sequences are MDHEN and SYDVKM.

V and J are TRBV5-1 and TRBJ1-1; the D gene is possibly TRBD1 (5 bases). Germline CDR1 and CDR2: SGHRS and YFSETQ. Trimming took 0 bases from V and 0 from J, leaving 12 bases between them. The CDR3 is made up of 16 amino acids. The CDR3 DNA is TGCGCCAGCAGCTTGGGGAGACAGCCCTTGAACACTGAAGCTTTCTTT. Translation gives CASSLGRQPLNTEAFF.

This chain links TRBV10-3 with TRBJ1-6; 8 bases map to TRBD1. Germline values: CDR1 ENHRY, CDR2 SYGVKD. Losses at the gene ends were 4 bases for V and 9 bases for J; bases not matched to a gene: 8. This CDR3 is 15 amino acids long. In DNA form, the CDR3 reads TGTGCCATCAGTGCCGTGGGACAGGTGTCTTCACCCCTCCACTTT. Protein product: CAISAVGQVSSPLHF.

This chain connects TRBV29-1 to TRBJ2-3; 12 positions match TRBD2. Germline CDR1 reads SQVTM; CDR2 reads ANQGSEA. Trimming removed 5 bases from V and 4 bases from J; junction bases left unmatched: 1. The CDR3 spans 13 residues. The CDR3 DNA reads as TGCAGCGTTAGGACTAGCGGGGCAGATACGCAGTATTTT. Translation gives CSVRTSGADTQYF.

CDR3 loop: CASSFLDPYEQYF. Written as DNA, the CDR3 is TGTGCCAGCAGTTTCCTGGACCCCTACGAGCAGTACTTC. This sequence joins TRBV27 and TRBJ2-7, with D unclear. CDR3 size: 13 residues. In germline, CDR1 is MNHEY, CDR2 SMNVEV (reference sequence). V was shortened by 3 bases and J by 2 bases, with 8 bases between the two germline ends.